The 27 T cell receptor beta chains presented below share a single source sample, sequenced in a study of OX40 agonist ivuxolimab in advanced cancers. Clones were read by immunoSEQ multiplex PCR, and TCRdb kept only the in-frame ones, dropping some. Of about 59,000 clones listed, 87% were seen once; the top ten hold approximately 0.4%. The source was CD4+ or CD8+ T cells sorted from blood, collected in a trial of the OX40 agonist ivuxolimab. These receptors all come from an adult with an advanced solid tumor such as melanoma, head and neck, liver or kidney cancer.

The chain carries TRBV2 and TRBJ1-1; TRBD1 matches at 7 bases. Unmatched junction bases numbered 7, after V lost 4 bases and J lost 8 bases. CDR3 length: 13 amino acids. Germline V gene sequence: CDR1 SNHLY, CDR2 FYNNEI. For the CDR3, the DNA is TGTGCCAGCAGTGTTGAACAGGGGACCGAAGCTTTCTTT. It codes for CASSVEQGTEAFF.

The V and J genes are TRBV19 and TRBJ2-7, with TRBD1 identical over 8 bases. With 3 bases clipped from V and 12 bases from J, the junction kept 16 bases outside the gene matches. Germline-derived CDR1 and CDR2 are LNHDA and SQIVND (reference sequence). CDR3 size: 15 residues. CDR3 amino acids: CASSIRDRGLQGAYF. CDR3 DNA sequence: TGTGCCAGTAGTATCCGAGACAGGGGACTTCAGGGGGCGTACTTC.

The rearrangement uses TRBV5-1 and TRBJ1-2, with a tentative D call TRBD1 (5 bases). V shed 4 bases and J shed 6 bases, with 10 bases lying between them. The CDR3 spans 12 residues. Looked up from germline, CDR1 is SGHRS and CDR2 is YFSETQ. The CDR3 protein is CASSPRDDGYTF. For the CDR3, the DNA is TGCGCCAGCAGCCCCCGGGACGATGGCTACACCTTC.

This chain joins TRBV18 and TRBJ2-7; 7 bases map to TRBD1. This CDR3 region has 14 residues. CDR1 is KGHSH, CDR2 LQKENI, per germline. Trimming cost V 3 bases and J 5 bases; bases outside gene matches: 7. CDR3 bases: TGTGCCAGCTCACCGCTTAGGGGGCCGGACGAGCAGTACTTC. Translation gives CASSPLRGPDEQYF.

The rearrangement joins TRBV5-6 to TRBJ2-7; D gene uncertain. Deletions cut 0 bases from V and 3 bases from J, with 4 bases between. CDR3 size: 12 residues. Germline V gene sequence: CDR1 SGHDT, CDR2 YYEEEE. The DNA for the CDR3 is TGTGCCAGCAGCTTGGGACACTACGAGCAGTACTTC. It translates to CASSLGHYEQYF.

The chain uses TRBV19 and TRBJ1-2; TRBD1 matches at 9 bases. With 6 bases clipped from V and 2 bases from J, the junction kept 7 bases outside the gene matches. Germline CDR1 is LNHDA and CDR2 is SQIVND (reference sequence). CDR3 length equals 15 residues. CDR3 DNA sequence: TGTGCCAGTAGAAACAGGGGGCGCGTGAACTATGGCTACACCTTC. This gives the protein CASRNRGRVNYGYTF.

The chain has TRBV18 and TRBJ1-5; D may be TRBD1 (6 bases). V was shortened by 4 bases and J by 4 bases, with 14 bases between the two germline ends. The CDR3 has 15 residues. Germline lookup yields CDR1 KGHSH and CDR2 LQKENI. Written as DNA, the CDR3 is TGTGCCAGCTCACAGGGGGGGCAGGAAAATCAGCCCCAGCATTTT. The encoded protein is CASSQGGQENQPQHF. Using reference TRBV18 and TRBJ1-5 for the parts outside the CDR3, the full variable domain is NAGVMQNPRHLVRRRGQEARLRCSPMKGHSHVYWYRQLPEEGLKFMVYLQKENIIDESGMPKERFSAEFPKEGPSILRIQQVVRGDSAAYFCASSQGGQENQPQHFGDGTRLSIL.

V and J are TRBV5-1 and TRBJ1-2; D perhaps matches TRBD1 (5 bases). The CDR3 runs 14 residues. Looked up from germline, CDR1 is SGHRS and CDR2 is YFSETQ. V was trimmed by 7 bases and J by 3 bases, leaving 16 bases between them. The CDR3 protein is CASLIFRGDYGYTF. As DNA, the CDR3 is TGCGCCAGCCTGATATTTAGAGGGGACTATGGCTACACCTTC. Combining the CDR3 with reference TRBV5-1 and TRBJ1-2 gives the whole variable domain KAGVTQTPRYLIKTRGQQVTLSCSPISGHRSVSWYQQTPGQGLQFLFEYFSETQRNKGNFPGRFSGRQFSNSRSEMNVSTLELGDSALYLCASLIFRGDYGYTFGSGTRLTVV.

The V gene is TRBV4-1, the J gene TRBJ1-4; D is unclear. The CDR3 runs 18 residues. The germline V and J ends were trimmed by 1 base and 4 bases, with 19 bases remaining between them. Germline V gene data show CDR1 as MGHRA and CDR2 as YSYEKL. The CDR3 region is CASSQGPRAIGINEKLFF. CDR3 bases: TGCGCCAGCAGCCAAGGACCACGAGCTATCGGGATTAATGAAAAACTGTTTTTT.

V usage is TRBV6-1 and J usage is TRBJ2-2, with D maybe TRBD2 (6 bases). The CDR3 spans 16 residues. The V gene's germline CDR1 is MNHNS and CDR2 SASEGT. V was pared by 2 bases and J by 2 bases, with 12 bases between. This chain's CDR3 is CASSEQSGRNTGELFF. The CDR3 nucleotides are TGTGCCAGCAGTGAACAAAGCGGGCGTAACACCGGGGAGCTGTTTTTT.

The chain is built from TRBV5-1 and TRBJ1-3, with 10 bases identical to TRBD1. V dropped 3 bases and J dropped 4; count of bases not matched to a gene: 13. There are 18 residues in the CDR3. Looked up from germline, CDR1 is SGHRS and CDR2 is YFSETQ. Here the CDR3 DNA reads TGCGCCAGCAGCTCCCGTCTAGGGACAGGGGCTGGGGGAAACACCATATATTTT. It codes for CASSSRLGTGAGGNTIYF.

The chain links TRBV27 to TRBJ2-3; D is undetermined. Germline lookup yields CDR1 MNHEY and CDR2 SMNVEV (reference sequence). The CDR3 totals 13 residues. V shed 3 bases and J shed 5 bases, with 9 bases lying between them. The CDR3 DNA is TGTGCCAGCAGTTTCATAGAAGGAGATACGCAGTATTTT. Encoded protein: CASSFIEGDTQYF.

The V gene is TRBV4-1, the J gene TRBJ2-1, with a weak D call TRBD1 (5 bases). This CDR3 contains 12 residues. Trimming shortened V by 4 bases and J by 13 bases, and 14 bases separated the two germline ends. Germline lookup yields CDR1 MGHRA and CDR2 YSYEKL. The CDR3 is CASSPRQRIQFF. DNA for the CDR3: TGCGCCAGCAGCCCCCGACAGAGAATACAGTTCTTC.

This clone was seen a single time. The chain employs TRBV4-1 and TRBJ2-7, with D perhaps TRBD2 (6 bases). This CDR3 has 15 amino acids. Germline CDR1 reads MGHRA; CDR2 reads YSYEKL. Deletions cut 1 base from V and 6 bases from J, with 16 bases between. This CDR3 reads CASSQGRGNLREQYF. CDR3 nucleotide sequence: TGCGCCAGCAGCCAAGGACGGGGGAATCTACGCGAGCAGTACTTC.

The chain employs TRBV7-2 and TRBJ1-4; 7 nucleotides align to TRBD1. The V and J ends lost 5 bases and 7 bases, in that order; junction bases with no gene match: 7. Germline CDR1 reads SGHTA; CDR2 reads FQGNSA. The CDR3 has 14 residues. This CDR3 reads CASSPDRDSEKLFF. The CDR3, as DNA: TGTGCCAGCAGCCCTGACAGGGACTCTGAAAAACTGTTTTTT.

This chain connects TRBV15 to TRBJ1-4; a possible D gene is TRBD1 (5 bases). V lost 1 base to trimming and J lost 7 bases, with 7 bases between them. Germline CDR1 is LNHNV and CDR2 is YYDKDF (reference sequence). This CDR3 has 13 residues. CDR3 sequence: CATSRGGGEKLFF. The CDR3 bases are TGTGCCACCAGCAGAGGGGGCGGTGAAAAACTGTTTTTT. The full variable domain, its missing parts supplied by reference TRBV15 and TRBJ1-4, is DAMVIQNPRYQVTQFGKPVTLSCSQTLNHNVMYWYQQKSSQAPKLLFHYYDKDFNNEADTPDNFQSRRPNTSFCFLDIRSPGLGDTAMYLCATSRGGGEKLFFGSGTQLSVL.

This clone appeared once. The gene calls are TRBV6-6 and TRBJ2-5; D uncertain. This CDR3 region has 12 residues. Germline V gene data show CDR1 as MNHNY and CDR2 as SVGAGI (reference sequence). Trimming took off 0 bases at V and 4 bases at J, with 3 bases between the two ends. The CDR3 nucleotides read TGTGCCAGCAGTTACTCGGGAGAGACCCAGTACTTC. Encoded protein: CASSYSGETQYF.

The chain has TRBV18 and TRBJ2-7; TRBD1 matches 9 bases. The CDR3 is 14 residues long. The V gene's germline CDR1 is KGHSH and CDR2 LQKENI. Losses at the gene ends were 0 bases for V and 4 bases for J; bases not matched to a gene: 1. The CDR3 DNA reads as TGTGCCAGCTCACCACCGACAGGGGGTTACGAGCAGTACTTC. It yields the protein CASSPPTGGYEQYF. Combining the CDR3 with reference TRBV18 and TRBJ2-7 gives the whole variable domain NAGVMQNPRHLVRRRGQEARLRCSPMKGHSHVYWYRQLPEEGLKFMVYLQKENIIDESGMPKERFSAEFPKEGPSILRIQQVVRGDSAAYFCASSPPTGGYEQYFGPGTRLTVT.

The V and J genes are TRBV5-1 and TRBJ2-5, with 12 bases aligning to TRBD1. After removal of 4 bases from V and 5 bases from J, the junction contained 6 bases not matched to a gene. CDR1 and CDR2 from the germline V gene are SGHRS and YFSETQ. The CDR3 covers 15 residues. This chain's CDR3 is CASSTGTGGWETQYF. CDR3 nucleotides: TGCGCCAGCAGCACCGGGACAGGGGGCTGGGAGACCCAGTACTTC.

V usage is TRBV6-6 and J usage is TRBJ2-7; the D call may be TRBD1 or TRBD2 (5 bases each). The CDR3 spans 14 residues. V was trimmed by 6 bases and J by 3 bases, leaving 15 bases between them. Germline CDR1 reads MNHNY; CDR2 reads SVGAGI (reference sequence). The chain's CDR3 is CASRNPGRIYEQYF. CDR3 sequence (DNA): TGTGCCAGCAGAAACCCGGGACGGATCTACGAGCAGTACTTC.

CDR3 nucleotides: TGTGCCAGCAGCTTAGCCACGGAGGGGAGAGATGGCTACACCTTC. This translates into CASSLATEGRDGYTF. The chain is built from TRBV11-2 and TRBJ1-2; perhaps TRBD1 as D (5 bases). The CDR3 is made up of 15 amino acids. The V end lost 1 base, the J end lost 6 bases, and 15 bases lay between the germline ends. The V gene's germline CDR1 is SGHAT and CDR2 FQNNGV. Supplemented by reference TRBV11-2 and TRBJ1-2, the full variable domain reads EAGVAQSPRYKIIEKRQSVAFWCNPISGHATLYWYQQILGQGPKLLIQFQNNGVVDDSQLPKDRFSAERLKGVDSTLKIQPAKLEDSAVYLCASSLATEGRDGYTFGSGTRLTVV.

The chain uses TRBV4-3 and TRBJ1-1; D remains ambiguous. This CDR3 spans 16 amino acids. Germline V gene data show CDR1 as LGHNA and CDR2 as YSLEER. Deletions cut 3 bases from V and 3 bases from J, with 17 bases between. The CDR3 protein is CASSQEDWSLDTEAFF. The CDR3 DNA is TGCGCCAGCAGCCAGGAAGATTGGAGTCTGGACACTGAAGCTTTCTTT.

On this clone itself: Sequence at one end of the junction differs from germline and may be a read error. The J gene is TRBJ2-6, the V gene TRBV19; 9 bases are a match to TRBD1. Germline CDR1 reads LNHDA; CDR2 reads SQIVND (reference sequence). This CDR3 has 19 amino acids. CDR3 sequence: CASSIDSQGAISEANVLTF. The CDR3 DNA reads TGTGCCAGTAGTATAGACTCACAGGGGGCTATCTCTGAGGCCAACGTCCTGACTTTC.

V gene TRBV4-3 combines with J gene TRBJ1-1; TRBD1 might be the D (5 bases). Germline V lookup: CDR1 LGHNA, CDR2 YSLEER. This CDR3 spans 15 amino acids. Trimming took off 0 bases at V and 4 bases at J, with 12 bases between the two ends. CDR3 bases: TGCGCCAGCAGCCAAGACTGGGGGAGGGCCACTGAAGCTTTCTTT. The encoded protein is CASSQDWGRATEAFF.

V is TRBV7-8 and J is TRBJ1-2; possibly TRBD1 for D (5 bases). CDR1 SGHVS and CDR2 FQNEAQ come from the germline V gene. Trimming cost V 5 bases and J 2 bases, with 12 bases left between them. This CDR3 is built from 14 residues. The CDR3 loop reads CASSPLGGNYGYTF. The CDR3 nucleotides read TGTGCCAGCAGCCCACTCGGGGGGAACTATGGCTACACCTTC.

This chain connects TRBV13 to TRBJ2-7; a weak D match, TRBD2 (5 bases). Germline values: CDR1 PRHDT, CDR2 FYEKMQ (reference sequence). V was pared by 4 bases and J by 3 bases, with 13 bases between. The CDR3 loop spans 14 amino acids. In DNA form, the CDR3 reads TGTGCCAGCAGCTCCAGGAGGAGGTACTACGAGCAGTACTTC. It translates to CASSSRRRYYEQYF.

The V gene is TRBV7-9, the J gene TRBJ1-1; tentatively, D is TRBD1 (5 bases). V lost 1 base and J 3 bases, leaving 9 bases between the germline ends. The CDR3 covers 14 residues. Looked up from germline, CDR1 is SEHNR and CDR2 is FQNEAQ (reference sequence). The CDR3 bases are TGTGCCAGCAGCTTAGGACAGTCCCACACTGAAGCTTTCTTT. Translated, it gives CASSLGQSHTEAFF.